The 11 T cell receptor beta chains below were found in one sample sequenced in a study of shared clonotypes between healthy human individuals. Produced via immunoSEQ multiplex PCR; TCRdb's table is partial and in-frame only. This sample has about 2.4 million clones, with roughly 93% found just once. Sequencing used naive CD4+ T cells from PBMCs. Subset specified: CD45RA+ positively selected. These receptors were taken from a man aged 18 to 30 in good health. Some clones in this sample may be carry-over from other donors' samples.

This chain connects TRBV15 to TRBJ2-5; 7 nucleotides line up with TRBD1. The CDR3 consists of 13 residues. Germline loops: CDR1 LNHNV, CDR2 YYDKDF (reference sequence). After removal of 5 bases from V and 9 bases from J, the junction contained 9 bases not matched to a gene. DNA of the CDR3: TGTGCCACCAGCCGACAGGGTTGGCGGTCCCAGTACTTC. Translating gives CATSRQGWRSQYF.

V usage is TRBV2 and J usage is TRBJ1-4; D gene uncertain. The germline V gene encodes CDR1 SNHLY and CDR2 FYNNEI. Trimming pared 2 bases from V and 5 bases from J, leaving 12 bases between. The CDR3 has 15 amino acids. As DNA, the CDR3 is TGTGCCAGCAGTGAAAGAGGCCTTTCCAATGAAAAACTGTTTTTT. Its protein product is CASSERGLSNEKLFF.

As to this clone: Other DNA sequences in this specimen translate into the identical CDR3. This rearrangement joins TRBV5-1 to TRBJ2-5, with 8 bases identical to TRBD1. Germline values: CDR1 SGHRS, CDR2 YFSETQ. Trimming removed 2 bases from V and 1 base from J; junction bases left unmatched: 1. There are 14 residues in the CDR3. CDR3 sequence reads: CASSLGTGQETQYF. The CDR3 DNA reads TGCGCCAGCAGCTTAGGGACAGGCCAAGAGACCCAGTACTTC.

Regarding this clone: One junction end disagrees with the germline gene, perhaps due to a read error. V and J are TRBV20-1 and TRBJ1-5; D may be TRBD1 (5 bases). The CDR3 contains 11 residues. Germline CDR1 is DFQATT and CDR2 is SNEGSKA (reference sequence). The CDR3, as DNA: TGCAGTGCTCGAGACGGGGCTCCCCAGCATTTT. Translated, it gives CSARDGAPQHF.

The rearrangement uses TRBV10-3 and TRBJ2-3; 10 bases fit TRBD2. The CDR3 covers 14 residues. V lost 8 bases and J lost 3; bases outside the gene matches: 5. Germline CDR1 is ENHRY and CDR2 is SYGVKD. CDR3 residues: CAISPGLATDTQYF. DNA for the CDR3: TGTGCCATCTCCCCGGGACTAGCGACAGATACGCAGTATTTT.

The chain carries TRBV5-1 and TRBJ2-1; maybe TRBD2 (5 bases). This CDR3 spans 13 amino acids. The germline CDR1 and CDR2 sequences are SGHRS and YFSETQ. V lost 4 bases and J lost 7, with 12 bases in between. CDR3 in amino acids: CASSPNSGNEQFF. In nucleotides, the CDR3 is TGCGCCAGCAGCCCGAACTCGGGGAATGAGCAGTTCTTC.

This chain links TRBV7-9 with TRBJ2-2; TRBD2 matches 10 bases. Trimming at V came to 5 bases and at J to 2 bases, leaving 5 bases not matched to a gene. This CDR3 region has 16 residues. CDR1 and CDR2 (germline): SEHNR, FQNEAQ (reference sequence). CDR3 region: CASSLGLAVNTGELFF. The CDR3 DNA follows: TGTGCCAGCAGCCTAGGACTAGCGGTTAACACCGGGGAGCTGTTTTTT. Combining the CDR3 with reference TRBV7-9 and TRBJ2-2 gives the whole variable domain DTGVSQNPRHKITKRGQNVTFRCDPISEHNRLYWYRQTLGQGPEFLTYFQNEAQLEKSRLLSDRFSAERPKGSFSTLEIQRTEQGDSAMYLCASSLGLAVNTGELFFGEGSRLTVL.

The chain joins TRBV18 to TRBJ1-1; D remains ambiguous. Germline-derived CDR1 and CDR2 are KGHSH and LQKENI. CDR3 size: 11 residues. Trimming shortened V by 4 bases and J by 4 bases, and 4 bases separated the two germline ends. The CDR3 reads CASSLSTEAFF. Written as DNA, the CDR3 is TGTGCCAGCTCACTTTCCACTGAAGCTTTCTTT.

J is TRBJ2-3 and V is TRBV28; 8 positions match TRBD2. The junction had 7 bases not matched to a gene; V was cut back by 6 bases and J by 2 bases. The CDR3 is made up of 15 amino acids. Germline V gives CDR1 MDHEN, CDR2 SYDVKM. The DNA for the CDR3 is TGTGCCAGCAGAGATTTTAGCGGGACCACAGATACGCAGTATTTT. Amino acid sequence: CASRDFSGTTDTQYF.

The chain combines TRBV10-1 with TRBJ2-3; 9 bases align to TRBD2. The germline V gene encodes CDR1 WNHNN and CDR2 SYGVQD (reference sequence). The CDR3 is 17 amino acids. J was trimmed by 3 bases and V by 0 bases; bases with no gene match: 7. For the CDR3, the DNA is TGCGCCAGCAGTGAGTCCCTAGCGGGAACCGCTACAGATACGCAGTATTTT. Translation gives CASSESLAGTATDTQYF.

This chain connects TRBV7-2 to TRBJ2-7; D is possibly TRBD2 (5 bases). There are 13 residues in the CDR3. The germline gives CDR1 SGHTA, CDR2 FQGNSA. The V end lost 5 bases, the J end lost 2 bases, and 10 bases lay between the germline ends. The CDR3 protein is CASSRSGPYEQYF. The CDR3 DNA follows: TGTGCCAGCAGCCGGAGCGGTCCCTACGAGCAGTACTTC.